The clone carrying this T cell receptor (beta chain) was observed a handful of times. MiXCR, run by TCRdb on the 5' RACE reads, gives a single entry per CDR3 protein. The table shows approximately 70,000 distinct CDR3 sequences, with roughly 13% occurring only once. This sample is part of a study of early T cells in non-severe SARS-CoV-2 infection. Germline CDR1 reads SGDLS; CDR2 reads YYNGEE. V was cut by 0 bases and J by 8 bases, with 12 bases left in between. CDR3 length equals 14 residues. This clonotype was sampled from an adult who was a healthcare worker with PCR-confirmed SARS-CoV-2 infection or an uninfected control (not recorded which). The V call is TRBV9, the J call TRBJ2-1, with D perhaps TRBD1 (5 bases). Sequencing was carried out using whole blood. CDR3 amino acids: CASSVAPGSYEQFF. CDR3 sequence (DNA): TGTGCCAGCAGCGTAGCTCCAGGGTCATATGAGCAGTTCTTC. The full variable domain, with the rest looked up from reference TRBV9 and TRBJ2-1, is DSGVTQTPKHLITATGQRVTLRCSPRSGDLSVYWYQQSLDQGLQFLIQYYNGEERAKGNILERFSAQQFPDLHSELNLSSLELGDSALYFCASSVAPGSYEQFFGPGTRLTVL.